The entry that follows covers one T cell receptor (beta chain) sequence. Its antigen is unknown. The sample holds other DNA sequences that translate to the same CDR3. The sample is drawn from a study of brain metastases from non-small cell lung cancer. General observations from the study: Compared with primary tumors, brain metastases showed less T-cell infiltration. Expanded T-cell clones appeared in 55% to 75% of brain metastases over primaries.

Generated by immunoSEQ multiplex PCR, the TCRdb table keeps only in-frame clones and is missing some. The data hold around 2,500 clones, with around 85% observed a single time. The CDR3 extends over 14 amino acids. Germline V gene data show CDR1 as SGHDT and CDR2 as YYEEEE. Trimming cost V 3 bases and J 4 bases; bases outside gene matches: 5. The sequenced material came from primary lung tumor tissue. This receptor was taken from a donor at least 40 years old with non-small cell lung cancer. The rearrangement joins TRBV5-6 to TRBJ2-7; TRBD1 agrees at 9 bases. CDR3 residues: CASSWGTGRYEQYF. In DNA form, the CDR3 reads TGTGCCAGCAGCTGGGGGACAGGGAGGTACGAGCAGTACTTC.